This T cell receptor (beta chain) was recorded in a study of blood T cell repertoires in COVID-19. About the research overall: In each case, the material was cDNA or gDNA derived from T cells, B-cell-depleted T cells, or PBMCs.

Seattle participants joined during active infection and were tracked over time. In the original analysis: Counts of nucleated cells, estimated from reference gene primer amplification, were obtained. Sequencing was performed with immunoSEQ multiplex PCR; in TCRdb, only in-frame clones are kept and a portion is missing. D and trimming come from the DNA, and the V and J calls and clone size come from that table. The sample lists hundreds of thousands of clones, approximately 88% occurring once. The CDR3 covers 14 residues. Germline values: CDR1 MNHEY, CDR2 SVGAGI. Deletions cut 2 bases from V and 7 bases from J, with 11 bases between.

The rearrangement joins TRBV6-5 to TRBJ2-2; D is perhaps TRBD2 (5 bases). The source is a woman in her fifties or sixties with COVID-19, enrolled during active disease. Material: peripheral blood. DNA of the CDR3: TGTGCCAGCAGTTACGAGGGTCTCGTCGGGGAGCTGTTTTTT. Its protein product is CASSYEGLVGELFF.